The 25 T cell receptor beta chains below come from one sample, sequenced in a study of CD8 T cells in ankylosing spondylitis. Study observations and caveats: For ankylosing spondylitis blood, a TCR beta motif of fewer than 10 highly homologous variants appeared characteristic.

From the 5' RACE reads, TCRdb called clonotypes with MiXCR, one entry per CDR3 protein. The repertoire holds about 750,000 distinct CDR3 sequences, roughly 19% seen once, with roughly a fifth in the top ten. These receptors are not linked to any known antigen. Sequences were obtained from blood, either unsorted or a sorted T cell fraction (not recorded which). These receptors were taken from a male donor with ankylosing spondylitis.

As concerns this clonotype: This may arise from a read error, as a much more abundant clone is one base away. As DNA, the CDR3 is TGTGCCAGCAGCTTTAGGGGACTGGGGACGGGTGAGCAGTTCTTC. Amino acids: CASSFRGLGTGEQFF. This chain joins TRBV2 and TRBJ2-1; D is perhaps TRBD2 (6 bases). In germline, CDR1 is SNHLY, CDR2 FYNNEI. The CDR3 has 15 residues. V lost 6 bases to trimming and J lost 9 bases, with 21 bases between them.

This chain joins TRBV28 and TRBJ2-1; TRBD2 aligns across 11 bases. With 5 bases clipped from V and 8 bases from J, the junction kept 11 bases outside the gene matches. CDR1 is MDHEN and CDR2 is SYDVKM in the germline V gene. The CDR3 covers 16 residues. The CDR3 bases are TGTGCCAGCAGTGACTTAGCGGGAGGGACATGGTATGAGCAGTTCTTC. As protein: CASSDLAGGTWYEQFF. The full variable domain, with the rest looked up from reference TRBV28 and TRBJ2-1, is DVKVTQSSRYLVKRTGEKVFLECVQDMDHENMFWYRQDPGLGLRLIYFSYDVKMKEKGDIPEGYSVSREKKERFSLILESASTNQTSMYLCASSDLAGGTWYEQFFGPGTRLTVL.

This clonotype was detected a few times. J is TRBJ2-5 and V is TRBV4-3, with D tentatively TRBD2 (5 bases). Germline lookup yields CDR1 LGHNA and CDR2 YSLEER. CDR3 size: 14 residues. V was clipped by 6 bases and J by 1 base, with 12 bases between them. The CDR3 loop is CASSRGGLQETQYF. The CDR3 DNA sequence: TGCGCCAGCAGTCGTGGAGGCCTCCAAGAGACCCAGTACTTC.

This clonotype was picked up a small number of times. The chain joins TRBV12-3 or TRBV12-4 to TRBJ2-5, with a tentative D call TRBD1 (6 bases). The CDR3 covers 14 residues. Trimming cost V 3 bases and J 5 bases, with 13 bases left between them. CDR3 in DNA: TGTGCCAGCAGTTTGGTCAGGGGAGAGGAGACCCAGTACTTC. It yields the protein CASSLVRGEETQYF.

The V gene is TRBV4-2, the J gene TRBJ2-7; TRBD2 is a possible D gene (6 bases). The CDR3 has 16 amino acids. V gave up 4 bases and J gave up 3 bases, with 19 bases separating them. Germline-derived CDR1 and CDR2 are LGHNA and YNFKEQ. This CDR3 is CASSREGTLPSYEQYF. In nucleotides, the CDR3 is TGTGCCAGCAGCCGTGAGGGGACTTTGCCCAGCTACGAGCAGTACTTC.

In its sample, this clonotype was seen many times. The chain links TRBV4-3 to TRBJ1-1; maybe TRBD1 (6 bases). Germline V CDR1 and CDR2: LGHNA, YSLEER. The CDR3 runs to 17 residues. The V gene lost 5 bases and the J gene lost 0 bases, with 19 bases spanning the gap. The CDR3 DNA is TGCGCCAGCAGCGGGAGGGGCAGGGGTGGGATGAACACTGAAGCTTTCTTT. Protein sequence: CASSGRGRGGMNTEAFF.

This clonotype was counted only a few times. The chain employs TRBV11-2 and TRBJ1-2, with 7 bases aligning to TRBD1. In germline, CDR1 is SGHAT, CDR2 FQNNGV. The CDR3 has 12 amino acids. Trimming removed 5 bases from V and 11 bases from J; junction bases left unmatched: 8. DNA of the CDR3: TGTGCCAGCAGCCGCCGTGACAGGGAGTACACCTTC. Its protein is CASSRRDREYTF. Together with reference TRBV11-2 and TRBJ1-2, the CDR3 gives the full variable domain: EAGVAQSPRYKIIEKRQSVAFWCNPISGHATLYWYQQILGQGPKLLIQFQNNGVVDDSQLPKDRFSAERLKGVDSTLKIQPAKLEDSAVYLCASSRRDREYTFGSGTRLTVV.

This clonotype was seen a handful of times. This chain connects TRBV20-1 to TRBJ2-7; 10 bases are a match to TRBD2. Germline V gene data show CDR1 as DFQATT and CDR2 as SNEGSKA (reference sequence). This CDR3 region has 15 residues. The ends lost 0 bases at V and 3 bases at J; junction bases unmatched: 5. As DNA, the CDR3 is TGCAGTGCTAGAGATCTCCTAGCGGGGGACTACGAGCAGTACTTC. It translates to CSARDLLAGDYEQYF.

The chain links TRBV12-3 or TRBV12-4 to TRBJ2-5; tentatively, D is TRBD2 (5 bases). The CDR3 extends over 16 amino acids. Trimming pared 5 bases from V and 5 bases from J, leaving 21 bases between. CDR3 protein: CASSASSVRGRETQYF. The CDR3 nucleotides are TGTGCCAGCAGTGCCAGTTCCGTCCGGGGTAGGGAGACCCAGTACTTC.

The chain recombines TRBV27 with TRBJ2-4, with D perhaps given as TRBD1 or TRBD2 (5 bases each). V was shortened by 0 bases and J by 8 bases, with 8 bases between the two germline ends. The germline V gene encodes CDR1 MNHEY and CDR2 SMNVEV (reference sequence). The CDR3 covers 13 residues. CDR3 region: CASSLSEGHIQYF. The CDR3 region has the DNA TGTGCCAGCAGTTTATCCGAGGGGCACATTCAGTACTTC.

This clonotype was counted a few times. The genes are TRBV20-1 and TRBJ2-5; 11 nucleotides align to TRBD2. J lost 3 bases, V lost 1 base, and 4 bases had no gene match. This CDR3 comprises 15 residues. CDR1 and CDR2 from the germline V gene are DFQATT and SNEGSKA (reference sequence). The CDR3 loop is CSARAPGLAEETQYF. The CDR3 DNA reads TGCAGTGCTAGAGCCCCGGGACTAGCGGAAGAGACCCAGTACTTC.

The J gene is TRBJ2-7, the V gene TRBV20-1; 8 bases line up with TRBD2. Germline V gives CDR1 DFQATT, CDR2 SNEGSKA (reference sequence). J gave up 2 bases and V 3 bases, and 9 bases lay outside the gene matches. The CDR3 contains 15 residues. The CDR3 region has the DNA TGCAGTGCTAGTACTAGCGGTTATCCTCCCTACGAGCAGTACTTC. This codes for CSASTSGYPPYEQYF.

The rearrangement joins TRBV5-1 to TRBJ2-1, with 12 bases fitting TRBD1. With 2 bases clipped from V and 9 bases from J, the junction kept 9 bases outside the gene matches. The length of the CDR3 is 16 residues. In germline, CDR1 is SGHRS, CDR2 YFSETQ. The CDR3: CASSLRDRGLWSEQFF. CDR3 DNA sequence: TGCGCCAGCAGCTTACGGGACAGGGGGCTGTGGAGTGAGCAGTTCTTC.

CDR3 nucleotide sequence: TGCGCCAGCAGCTCGGGTTCGCGGGCTCGTTTGGGCACTGAAGCTTTCTTT. It specifies CASSSGSRARLGTEAFF. V usage is TRBV5-1 and J usage is TRBJ1-1; D unresolved. This CDR3 is built from 17 residues. V dropped 3 bases and J dropped 4 bases, with 22 bases sitting between them. Germline lookup yields CDR1 SGHRS and CDR2 YFSETQ.

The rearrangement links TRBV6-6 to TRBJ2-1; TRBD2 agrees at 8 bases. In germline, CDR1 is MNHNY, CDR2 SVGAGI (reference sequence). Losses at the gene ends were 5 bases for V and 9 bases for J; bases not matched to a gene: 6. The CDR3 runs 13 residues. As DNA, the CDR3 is TGTGCCAGCAGTCGGGGGGGTGGCGTTGAGCAGTTCTTC. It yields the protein CASSRGGGVEQFF.

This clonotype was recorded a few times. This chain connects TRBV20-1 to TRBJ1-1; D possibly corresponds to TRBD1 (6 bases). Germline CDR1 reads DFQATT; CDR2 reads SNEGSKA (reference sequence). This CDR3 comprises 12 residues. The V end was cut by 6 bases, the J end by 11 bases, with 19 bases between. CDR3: CSAPSPGTPAFF. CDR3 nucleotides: TGCAGTGCCCCCTCTCCCGGGACACCGGCTTTCTTT.

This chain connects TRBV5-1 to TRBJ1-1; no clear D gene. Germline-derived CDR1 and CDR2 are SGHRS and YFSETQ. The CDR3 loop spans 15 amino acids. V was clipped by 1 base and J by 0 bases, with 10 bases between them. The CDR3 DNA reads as TGCGCCAGCAGCTTGTCAGCAGCAATGAACACTGAAGCTTTCTTT. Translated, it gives CASSLSAAMNTEAFF.

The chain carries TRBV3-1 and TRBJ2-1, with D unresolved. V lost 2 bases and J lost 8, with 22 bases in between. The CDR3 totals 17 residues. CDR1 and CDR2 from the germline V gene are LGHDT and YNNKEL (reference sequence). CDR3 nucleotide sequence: TGTGCCAGCAGCCAAACCTTCTTAGCCGTAATCGGAGATGAGCAGTTCTTC. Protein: CASSQTFLAVIGDEQFF.

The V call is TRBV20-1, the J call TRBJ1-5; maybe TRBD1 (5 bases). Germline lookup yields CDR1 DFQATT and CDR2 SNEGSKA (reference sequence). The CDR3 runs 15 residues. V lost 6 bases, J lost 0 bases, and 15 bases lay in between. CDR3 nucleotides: TGCAGTGCCAGCCAGGGTCAATATAGCAATCAGCCCCAGCATTTT. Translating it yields CSASQGQYSNQPQHF.

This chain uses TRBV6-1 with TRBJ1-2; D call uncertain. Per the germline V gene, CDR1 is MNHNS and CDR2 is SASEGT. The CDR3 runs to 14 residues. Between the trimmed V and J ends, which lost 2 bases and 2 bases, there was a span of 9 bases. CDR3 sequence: CASSEWEGNYGYTF. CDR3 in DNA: TGTGCCAGCAGTGAATGGGAGGGAAACTATGGCTACACCTTC.

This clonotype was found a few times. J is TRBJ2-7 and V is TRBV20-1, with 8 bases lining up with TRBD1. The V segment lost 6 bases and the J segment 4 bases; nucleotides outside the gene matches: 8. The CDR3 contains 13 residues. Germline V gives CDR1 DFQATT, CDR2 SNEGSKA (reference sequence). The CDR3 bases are TGCAGTGCGCCTGACAGGGGACCGTACGAGCAGTACTTC. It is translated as CSAPDRGPYEQYF.

DNA of the CDR3: TGTGCCAGCAGCGCGACATTGGCTGGGGAGACCCAGTACTTC. Translation: CASSATLAGETQYF. V and J are TRBV11-2 and TRBJ2-5, with D unresolved. V lost 5 bases to trimming and J lost 5 bases, with 15 bases between them. CDR1 and CDR2 from the germline V gene are SGHAT and FQNNGV. The CDR3 loop spans 14 amino acids.

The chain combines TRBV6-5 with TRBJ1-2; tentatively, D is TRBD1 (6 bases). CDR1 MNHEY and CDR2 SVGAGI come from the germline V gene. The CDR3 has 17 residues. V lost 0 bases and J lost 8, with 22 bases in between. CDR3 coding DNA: TGTGCCAGCAGTTACTCTCACATACAGGGAAGTCAGGGGGGCTACACCTTC. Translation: CASSYSHIQGSQGGYTF.

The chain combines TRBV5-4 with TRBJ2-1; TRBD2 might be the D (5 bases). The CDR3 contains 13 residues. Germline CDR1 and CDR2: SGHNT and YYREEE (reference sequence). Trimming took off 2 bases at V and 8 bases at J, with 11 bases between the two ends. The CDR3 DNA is TGTGCCAGCAGCTTCGGCGGGTCGGATGAGCAGTTCTTC. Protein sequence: CASSFGGSDEQFF.

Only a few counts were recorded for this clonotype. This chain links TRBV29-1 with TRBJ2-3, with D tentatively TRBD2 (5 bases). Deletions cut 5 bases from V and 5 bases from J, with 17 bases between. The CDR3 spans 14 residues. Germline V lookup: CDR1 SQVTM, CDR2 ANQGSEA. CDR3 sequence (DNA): TGCAGCGTTTATGAGGGAGCGCTCGGAGATACGCAGTATTTT. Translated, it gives CSVYEGALGDTQYF.